The rows below give T cell receptor beta chains drawn from one sample of a study of cytotoxic CD8 clonotypes in ibrutinib-treated CLL. Clones were read by immunoSEQ multiplex PCR, and TCRdb kept only the in-frame ones, dropping some. This table holds over 200,000 clones, roughly 79% found once. The starting material was PBMCs, obtained after 12 months of ibrutinib treatment. The receptors here all came from a human donor with chronic lymphocytic leukemia. Both conserved end residues are part of each CDR3. Fields, in order: J gene, V gene, D gene, clone size, CDR3 DNA, CDR3 protein. A D gene is named only where the DNA matches it firmly. Clone size, where shown, is once, few, many, or a class for clones that have expanded.

>TRBJ1-2|TRBV10-2|NA|few
TGCGCCACTAGCGGTGGGGGAATAGGTGGCTACACCTTC
CATSGGGIGGYTF
>TRBJ2-7|TRBV25-1|NA|once
TGTGCCAGCAGTGAATACGGGGTTAAAGAGCAGTACTTC
CASSEYGVKEQYF
>TRBJ2-7|TRBV27|NA|NA
TGTGCCAGCAGCACAACCTTTGGGACATACTCCTACGAGCAGTACTTC
CASSTTFGTYSYEQYF
>TRBJ2-1|TRBV28|TRBD1|many
TGTGCCAGCAGTCCCGGGACAGGGCGTGCCTACAATGAGCAGTTCTTC
CASSPGTGRAYNEQFF
>TRBJ2-3|TRBV11-2|NA|few
TGTGCCAGCAGCCCCCAAGGGGATACGCAGTATTTT
CASSPQGDTQYF
>TRBJ2-3|TRBV27|NA|NA
TGTGCCAGCAGTAACTTAAAAGGGGAGTATACGCAGTATTTT
CASSNLKGEYTQYF
>TRBJ2-4|TRBV2|NA|NA
TGTGCCAGCAGTGAAGAAGGAGGATTTGCGGACATTCAGTACTTC
CASSEEGGFADIQYF
>TRBJ2-5|TRBV20-1|NA|NA
TGCAGTAGGTTAGCGCGCCAGACCCAGTACTTC
CSRLARQTQYF
>TRBJ1-2|TRBV7-9|TRBD1|many
TGTGCCAGCAGACAGGGGGCGAACTATGGCTACACCTTC
CASRQGANYGYTF
>TRBJ1-1|TRBV6-5|NA|NA
TGTGCCAGCAGTTACTCGAAGGGGCTGAACACTGAAGCTTTCTTT
CASSYSKGLNTEAFF
>TRBJ2-3|TRBV19|TRBD2|NA
TGTGCCAGCAGGACTAGCGGGGAGGCAGATACGCAGTATTTT
CASRTSGEADTQYF
>TRBJ1-3|TRBV27|NA|NA
TGTGCCAGCTCACCTAAGAATCCGACCTACTCTGGAAACACCATATATTTT
CASSPKNPTYSGNTIYF
>TRBJ1-1|TRBV30|NA|NA
TGTGCCGCGAACACTGAAGCTTTCTTT
CAANTEAFF
>TRBJ2-6|TRBV2|TRBD1|NA
TGTGCCAGGCGACAGGGCGTCCTGACTTTC
CARRQGVLTF
>TRBJ1-2|TRBV2|TRBD1|few
TGTGCCAGTACACTACAGGGGGCGCGCCATGGCTACACCTTC
CASTLQGARHGYTF
>TRBJ1-2|TRBV7-9|NA|once
TGTGCCAGCAGCTTTATCCCCTTGGGCCTACAACCGGGAGGCTACACCTTC
CASSFIPLGLQPGGYTF
>TRBJ1-5|TRBV15|TRBD1|NA
TGTGCCACCAGCAGAGTTTTAGGGACAGCTGGGGATCAGCCCCAGCATTTT
CATSRVLGTAGDQPQHF
>TRBJ1-2|TRBV2|NA|NA
TGTGCCAGCAGTGATATTGTGGCTAACTATGGCTACACCTTC
CASSDIVANYGYTF
>TRBJ1-1|TRBV5-1|NA|NA
TGCGCCAGCAGCTTGGAATTGCGGGGAGAAGCTTTCTTT
CASSLELRGEAFF
>TRBJ2-1|TRBV5-1|TRBD2|NA
TGCGCCAGCAGCATCGGACTAGCTCCGCATGAGCAGTTCTTC
CASSIGLAPHEQFF
>TRBJ1-1|TRBV7-9|NA|NA
TGTGCCAGCAGCCCTCGAGGACAGCCGAACACTGAAGCTTTCTTT
CASSPRGQPNTEAFF
>TRBJ1-5|TRBV28|NA|NA
TGTGCCAGCAGTTTCGCAGACAGCAATCAGCCCCAGCATTTT
CASSFADSNQPQHF
>TRBJ2-7|TRBV2|NA|NA
TGTGCCAGCAGTGAAGCGGGGTTCTACGAGCAGTACTTC
CASSEAGFYEQYF
>TRBJ2-1|TRBV9|NA|NA
TGTGCCAGCAGCGTAACAGAGTGGGACAATGAGCAGTTCTTC
CASSVTEWDNEQFF
>TRBJ1-5|TRBV27|NA|NA
TGTGCCAGCGGCCCCGGGGGGAACAATCAGCCCCAGCATTTT
CASGPGGNNQPQHF
>TRBJ1-1|TRBV19|NA|once
TGTGCCACTAGGACCTCGGGACTCAAGAACACTGAAGCTTTCTTT
CATRTSGLKNTEAFF
>TRBJ1-1|TRBV18|NA|NA
TGTGCCAGCTCACCACCGGCAGGAGTAAACACTGAAGCTTTCTTT
CASSPPAGVNTEAFF
>TRBJ2-1|TRBV25-1|TRBD2|NA
TGTGCCAGCAGCCTAGCGGGAGGATATGAGCAGTTCTTC
CASSLAGGYEQFF
>TRBJ2-5|TRBV6-1|TRBD1|once
TGTGCCAGCAGTGTAGGGGGCACCCAAGAGACCCAGTACTTC
CASSVGGTQETQYF
>TRBJ2-7|TRBV10-3|NA|few
TGTGCCACTGGACCGAGCCCCTACGAGCAGTACTTC
CATGPSPYEQYF
>TRBJ2-1|TRBV5-4|NA|NA
TGTGCCAGCAGCTTGGGGGGGAGAGGGAATGAGCAGTTCTTC
CASSLGGRGNEQFF
>TRBJ2-7|TRBV5-6|NA|few
TGTGCCAGCAGTTCCAGGGTCCTAGAGCAGTACTTC
CASSSRVLEQYF